Below, 30 T cell receptor beta chains from the same sample are listed, as sequenced in a study of T cells in Graves' hyperthyroidism and ophthalmopathy. The CDR3 regions of TCR beta were amplified from RNA transcripts. Carried out on the TCR CDR3, a first-round RT-PCR used the HTBI primer set. TCRdb re-called the multiplex PCR reads with MiXCR, one entry per CDR3 protein. Of about 640,000 distinct CDR3 sequences in the sample, around 20% were seen once. The specimen was blood. All receptors come from a man aged 25-45 years with Graves' ophthalmopathy.

This clonotype was counted ten times or more. This chain joins TRBV11-2 and TRBJ1-4; possible D gene TRBD1, 6 bases. CDR1 SGHAT and CDR2 FQNNGV come from the germline V gene. The CDR3 has 17 amino acids. V lost 4 bases, J lost 0 bases, and 15 bases lay in between. This CDR3 reads CASSSFRQAATNEKLFF. As DNA, the CDR3 is TGTGCCAGCAGCTCCTTTCGACAGGCTGCAACTAATGAAAAACTGTTTTTT. The entire variable domain, with the rest obtained from reference TRBV11-2 and TRBJ1-4, is as follows: EAGVAQSPRYKIIEKRQSVAFWCNPISGHATLYWYQQILGQGPKLLIQFQNNGVVDDSQLPKDRFSAERLKGVDSTLKIQPAKLEDSAVYLCASSSFRQAATNEKLFFGSGTQLSVL.

This clonotype has just a few counts. The V and J genes are TRBV28 and TRBJ2-7, with 9 bases identical to TRBD2. Trimming at V came to 3 bases and at J to 3 bases, leaving 3 bases not matched to a gene. Germline V lookup: CDR1 MDHEN, CDR2 SYDVKM. This CDR3 region has 14 residues. The CDR3 DNA reads TGTGCCAGCAGTTTTCTAGCGGGAAGCTACGAGCAGTACTTC. Protein product: CASSFLAGSYEQYF.

In its sample, this clonotype was seen a few times. V gene TRBV28 combines with J gene TRBJ1-2; 7 bases fit TRBD1. The CDR3 contains 13 residues. Germline loops: CDR1 MDHEN, CDR2 SYDVKM. V lost 5 bases and J lost 7; bases outside the gene matches: 7. CDR3 sequence reads: CASSQSQGGGYTF. CDR3 DNA: TGTGCCAGCAGTCAAAGCCAGGGGGGTGGCTACACCTTC.

This rearrangement joins TRBV4-2 to TRBJ2-3, with 8 bases matching TRBD2. The junction had 8 bases not matched to a gene; V was cut back by 4 bases and J by 5 bases. This CDR3 region has 15 residues. Per germline, CDR1 LGHNA and CDR2 YNFKEQ. The CDR3, as DNA: TGTGCCAGCAGCCCCGGGGGACTAGGCGGAGATACGCAGTATTTT. As protein: CASSPGGLGGDTQYF.

This clonotype has a count of ten or more. The J gene is TRBJ2-1, the V gene TRBV7-9; D unclear. In germline, CDR1 is SEHNR, CDR2 FQNEAQ (reference sequence). The CDR3 totals 14 residues. Trimming pared 4 bases from V and 0 bases from J, leaving 7 bases between. CDR3 coding DNA: TGTGCCAGCAGCTCGGATCCCTCCTACAATGAGCAGTTCTTC. Amino acids: CASSSDPSYNEQFF.

The chain combines TRBV3-1 with TRBJ2-1; unclear D gene. This CDR3 is 15 amino acids long. Deletions cut 0 bases from V and 4 bases from J, with 10 bases between. Germline CDR1 LGHDT, CDR2 YNNKEL (reference sequence). This chain's CDR3 is CASSQDLAGYNEQFF. CDR3 bases: TGTGCCAGCAGCCAAGATCTCGCCGGGTACAATGAGCAGTTCTTC.

This clonotype appeared many times. This sequence joins TRBV28 and TRBJ2-7; D is possibly TRBD1 (5 bases). The CDR3 loop spans 16 amino acids. The V end lost 1 base, the J end lost 4 bases, and 17 bases lay between the germline ends. The germline gives CDR1 MDHEN, CDR2 SYDVKM. This CDR3 is CASSLYPRQKLYEQYF. DNA of the CDR3: TGTGCCAGCAGTTTATACCCGAGACAGAAATTATACGAGCAGTACTTC.

This clonotype has a handful of counts. This sequence joins TRBV6-1 and TRBJ2-4; a possible D gene is TRBD2 (7 bases). V lost 8 bases and J lost 0, with 14 bases in between. Germline CDR1 reads MNHNS; CDR2 reads SASEGT. This CDR3 contains 15 residues. The CDR3 sequence is CASARGGGAKNIQYF. The DNA of the CDR3 is TGTGCCAGCGCCCGGGGAGGGGGAGCCAAAAACATTCAGTACTTC.

This clonotype was detected only a few times. Germline is not matched at one junction end, which may reflect a read error. The J gene is TRBJ1-2, the V gene TRBV5-1; D is possibly TRBD1 (5 bases). Germline V gene lookup returns CDR1 SGHRS and CDR2 YFSETQ. CDR3 length equals 13 residues. The CDR3 DNA sequence: TGCGCCAGCAGCCCAAGAAGGGGATATGGCTACGCCTTC. As protein: CASSPRRGYGYAF.

Concerning this clonotype: This may be a read error, as it is one base from a much larger clone. This chain uses TRBV30 with TRBJ2-7; D is undetermined. The ends were cut back, 1 base at V and 2 bases at J, with 9 bases in the middle. Germline CDR1 is GTSNPN and CDR2 is SVGIG (reference sequence). The CDR3 spans 13 residues. CDR3: CAWSEGMTYEQYF. Written as DNA, the CDR3 is TGTGCCTGGAGTGAAGGGATGACCTACGAGCAGTACTTC. Filled out from reference TRBV30 and TRBJ2-7, the complete variable domain reads SQTIHQWPATLVQPVGSPLSLECTVEGTSNPNLYWYRQAAGRGLQLLFYSVGIGQISSEVPQNLSASRPQDRQFILSSKKLLLSDSGFYLCAWSEGMTYEQYFGPGTRLTVT.

This clonotype was seen ten or more times. This chain uses TRBV25-1 with TRBJ1-4; D not certain. The CDR3 contains 11 residues. V dropped 0 bases and J dropped 8 bases, with 1 base sitting between them. Germline CDR1 and CDR2: MGHDK and SYGVNS. The CDR3 DNA is TGTGCCAGCAGTGAATACGAAAAACTGTTTTTT. This translates into CASSEYEKLFF.

The V call is TRBV7-2, the J call TRBJ2-1; a weak D match, TRBD1 (6 bases). Deletions cut 5 bases from V and 15 bases from J, with 20 bases between. Germline V CDR1 and CDR2: SGHTA, FQGNSA. The CDR3 is made up of 13 amino acids. The CDR3 DNA sequence: TGTGCCAGCAGCCCTCTTCCAGCGACAGGTCGGTTCTTC. It specifies CASSPLPATGRFF.

The rearrangement uses TRBV7-2 and TRBJ2-5; possible D gene TRBD1, 5 bases. This CDR3 contains 15 residues. Germline V gene data show CDR1 as SGHTA and CDR2 as FQGNSA. The ends were cut back, 1 base at V and 4 bases at J, with 13 bases in the middle. In DNA form, the CDR3 reads TGTGCCAGCAGCTTAGGAGCGCGACAGACAGAGACCCAGTACTTC. It yields the protein CASSLGARQTETQYF.

This clonotype was seen a handful of times. The chain uses TRBV7-8 and TRBJ2-7, with 14 bases matching TRBD2. CDR3 length equals 20 residues. From germline, CDR1 is SGHVS and CDR2 FQNEAQ. After removal of 2 bases from V and 0 bases from J, the junction contained 12 bases not matched to a gene. The chain's CDR3 is CASSLPATGTSGGDSYEQYF. In nucleotides, the CDR3 is TGTGCCAGCAGCTTACCCGCAACCGGGACTAGCGGGGGTGACTCCTACGAGCAGTACTTC.

This clonotype was counted many times. The gene calls are TRBV2 and TRBJ2-1; 9 bases are shared with TRBD2. V lost 1 base to trimming and J lost 4 bases; unmatched junction nucleotides: 2. Germline CDR1 SNHLY, CDR2 FYNNEI. The length of the CDR3 is 15 residues. The CDR3 DNA sequence: TGTGCCAGCAGTGAAGGACTAGCGGATTACAATGAGCAGTTCTTC. It codes for CASSEGLADYNEQFF.

About this clonotype: Sequence at one end of the junction differs from germline and may be a read error. The rearrangement uses TRBV24-1 and TRBJ2-7; D might be TRBD1 (6 bases). Looked up from germline, CDR1 is KGHDR and CDR2 is SFDVKD. The CDR3 is 16 residues long. CDR3 sequence (DNA): TGTGCCGCCAGTGATTTTCCCGGACAGTCCTCCTACGAGCAGTACTTC. Amino acid sequence: CAASDFPGQSSYEQYF.

About this clonotype itself: A much larger clone sits a single nucleotide away, making a read error possible. The genes are TRBV20-1 and TRBJ1-1; tentatively, D is TRBD1 (5 bases). The V end lost 0 bases, the J end lost 4 bases, and 18 bases lay between the germline ends. The CDR3 covers 16 residues. Germline-derived CDR1 and CDR2 are DFQATT and SNEGSKA (reference sequence). Written as DNA, the CDR3 is TGCAGTGCTAGAGACCCAGGGTTCGGCGCGGGCACTGAAGCTTTCTTT. Translation gives CSARDPGFGAGTEAFF.

This clonotype has ten or more counts. The CDR3 reads CASSSTGPGELFF. The CDR3, as DNA: TGTGCCAGCAGCTCGACCGGACCCGGGGAGCTGTTTTTT. V and J are TRBV12-3 or TRBV12-4 and TRBJ2-2, with D uncertain. V lost 6 bases and J 6 bases, leaving 11 bases between the germline ends. CDR3 length: 13 amino acids.

To note about this clonotype: This could be a read error, since a much larger clone is one nucleotide away. The rearrangement links TRBV5-1 to TRBJ2-7; TRBD1 matches 10 bases. The CDR3 loop spans 16 amino acids. Germline V gene lookup returns CDR1 SGHRS and CDR2 YFSETQ. CDR3 nucleotide sequence: TGCGCCAGCAGCGCGGGACAGGGGTTGAGCTCCTACGAGCAGTGCTTC. Protein product: CASSAGQGLSSYEQCF. The full variable domain, rest sourced from reference TRBV5-1 and TRBJ2-7, is KAGVTQTPRYLIKTRGQQVTLSCSPISGHRSVSWYQQTPGQGLQFLFEYFSETQRNKGNFPGRFSGRQFSNSRSEMNVSTLELGDSALYLCASSAGQGLSSYEQCFGPGTRLTVT.

This clonotype was recorded many times. The J gene is TRBJ2-1, the V gene TRBV7-9, with D possibly TRBD1 on 6 matching bases. CDR1 is SEHNR, CDR2 FQNEAQ, per germline (reference sequence). The CDR3 is made up of 13 amino acids. Trimming pared 1 base from V and 8 bases from J, leaving 9 bases between. CDR3 protein: CASSLDPGDEQFF. The CDR3, as DNA: TGTGCCAGCAGCTTAGACCCAGGGGATGAGCAGTTCTTC.

The CDR3 nucleotides are TGTGCCAGCAGCTTAATGGGAATCAATGAAGCTTTCTTT. It is translated as CASSLMGINEAFF. The chain combines TRBV7-3 with TRBJ1-1; D ambiguous. CDR1 and CDR2 from the germline V gene are SGHTA and FQGTGA. The V and J ends lost 1 base and 7 bases respectively, with 10 bases between them. This CDR3 contains 13 residues. Full variable domain (outside the CDR3, taken from reference TRBV7-3 and TRBJ1-1): GAGVSQTPSNKVTEKGKYVELRCDPISGHTALYWYRQSLGQGPEFLIYFQGTGAADDSGLPNDRFFAVRPEGSVSTLKIQRTERGDSAVYLCASSLMGINEAFFGQGTRLTVV.

The sample holds a few counts of this clonotype. CDR3 bases: TGTGCCATCAGTCCTCTCCTGACAGGGTCGGGAAACACCATATATTTT. This translates into CAISPLLTGSGNTIYF. This chain connects TRBV10-3 to TRBJ1-3; 7 positions match TRBD1. Germline V gene sequence: CDR1 ENHRY, CDR2 SYGVKD. The CDR3 runs 16 residues. V was clipped by 5 bases and J by 4 bases; unmatched bases: 11.

V usage is TRBV2 and J usage is TRBJ2-5, with D possibly called TRBD1 or TRBD2 (6 bases each). CDR1 is SNHLY and CDR2 is FYNNEI in the germline V gene. Trimming took 6 bases from V and 5 from J, leaving 19 bases between them. This CDR3 is built from 15 residues. The CDR3 DNA reads TGTGCCAGCAGCGCCGAGGGGGGCCAGGGTGAGACCCAGTACTTC. Protein sequence: CASSAEGGQGETQYF.

This clonotype was seen a handful of times. This chain uses TRBV30 with TRBJ1-1; D unresolved. Germline-derived CDR1 and CDR2 are GTSNPN and SVGIG (reference sequence). CDR3 length: 15 residues. V was pared by 2 bases and J by 1 base, with 14 bases between. The CDR3 spells CAWSPGVGSNTEAFF. The CDR3 coding sequence is TGTGCCTGGAGTCCTGGTGTCGGATCGAACACTGAAGCTTTCTTT.

The chain couples TRBV4-2 to TRBJ1-5, with D uncertain. The germline V and J ends were trimmed by 0 bases and 0 bases, with 6 bases remaining between them. Germline CDR1 and CDR2: LGHNA and YNFKEQ. The CDR3 is 15 residues long. The CDR3 spells CASSQDLYSNQPQHF. The CDR3 DNA reads as TGTGCCAGCAGCCAAGACCTCTATAGCAATCAGCCCCAGCATTTT.

Details on this clonotype: A much larger clone differs by one base, so this may be a read error. The rearrangement uses TRBV28 and TRBJ2-1; tentatively, D is TRBD2 (5 bases). Trimming removed 3 bases at V and 6 bases at J, with 12 bases between. This CDR3 is 14 amino acids long. CDR1 and CDR2 from the germline V gene are MDHEN and SYDVKM. In DNA form, the CDR3 reads TGTGCCAGCAGTTTGGACTCCGTGGCCAATGAGCAGTTCTTC. Amino acids: CASSLDSVANEQFF.

The rearrangement links TRBV29-1 to TRBJ1-5, with D perhaps TRBD1 (5 bases). Germline CDR1 and CDR2: SQVTM and ANQGSEA. V was shortened by 6 bases and J by 6 bases, with 12 bases between the two germline ends. CDR3 length equals 12 residues. The CDR3 sequence: CSVISGGQPQHF. As DNA, the CDR3 is TGCAGCGTCATCTCCGGGGGTCAGCCCCAGCATTTT.

This clonotype was counted at least ten times. The chain has TRBV27 and TRBJ2-7; D ambiguous. V was pared by 9 bases and J by 8 bases, with 14 bases between. CDR1 and CDR2 from the germline V gene are MNHEY and SMNVEV (reference sequence). The length of the CDR3 is 11 residues. The DNA of the CDR3 is TGTGCCAGTCAGCCCCGGACGCAGCAGTACTTC. This encodes CASQPRTQQYF.

This chain joins TRBV6-2 or TRBV6-3 and TRBJ1-2, with D possibly matching TRBD1 (6 bases). The V end lost 7 bases, the J end lost 4 bases, and 19 bases lay between the germline ends. This CDR3 comprises 15 residues. Germline CDR1 MNHEY, CDR2 SVGEGT. This CDR3 is CASKSNREGAYGYTF. The DNA for the CDR3 is TGTGCCAGCAAATCAAACAGGGAAGGGGCCTATGGCTACACCTTC.

The chain couples TRBV28 to TRBJ2-7, with a possible D match to TRBD2 (9 bases). V dropped 4 bases and J dropped 8 bases, with 30 bases sitting between them. Germline V gives CDR1 MDHEN, CDR2 SYDVKM. This CDR3 is built from 18 residues. The CDR3 loop reads CASSSEAGGRLAVGKQYF. In nucleotides, the CDR3 is TGTGCCAGCAGTTCTGAGGCAGGGGGCAGACTAGCGGTAGGGAAGCAGTACTTC.